These T cell receptor beta chains were read from a single sample in a study of CD8+ T cells in alopecia areata. Measured with immunoSEQ multiplex PCR; TCRdb has only the in-frame clones, and not every one. The table includes hundreds of thousands of clones, approximately 67% detected once. Sample: CD4+ T cells sorted from blood, taken at week 44, from a patient treated with tofacitinib. These receptors were obtained from a human donor with alopecia areata. Each CDR3 is given with its conserved first and last residue. The order of the fields is J gene, V gene, CDR3 protein.

>TRBJ1-4|TRBV2
CASRTAGTYATNEKLFF
>TRBJ2-3|TRBV29-1
CSVEDRARVDTQYF
>TRBJ2-2|TRBV30
CAWETTNPGELFF
>TRBJ1-2|TRBV11-2
CARRDSFYYGYTF
>TRBJ1-2|TRBV29-1
CSVEVISGYGYTF
>TRBJ1-4|TRBV2
CASSGQGVQTEKLFF
>TRBJ1-1|TRBV7-9
CASSQTGGGELAFF
>TRBJ1-1|TRBV30
CAWTGRSLEAFF
>TRBJ1-1|TRBV7-9
CASSVSTLNTEAFF
>TRBJ1-1|TRBV29-1
CSAITGSAEAFF
>TRBJ2-5|TRBV29-1
CSVRQGAVETQYF
>TRBJ1-1|TRBV29-1
CSVEKGQGNTEAFF
>TRBJ2-6|TRBV9
CASSPRQGSTGLSGANVLTF
>TRBJ2-5|TRBV19
CASSRAGRETQYF
>TRBJ1-2|TRBV15
CATSRDLGDYGYTF
>TRBJ2-7|TRBV29-1
CSVEEMTGGWYEQYF
>TRBJ1-1|TRBV10-1
CASNDTEAFF
>TRBJ2-2|TRBV5-1
CASSFLAGTVGTGELFF
>TRBJ1-4|TRBV5-1
CASRRALGTNEKLFF
>TRBJ2-1|TRBV29-1
CSVDRAGGPVSYNEQFF
>TRBJ2-7|TRBV6-5
CATGRDYEQYF
>TRBJ1-1|TRBV2
CASSRDGTKNTEAFF
>TRBJ2-7|TRBV27
CASSSIATSYEQYF
>TRBJ1-1|TRBV27
CASSIYRNTEAFF
>TRBJ2-1|TRBV5-1
CASSLGPASNEQFF
>TRBJ1-3|TRBV30
CAWSVRDRGQGNTIYF
>TRBJ2-1|TRBV7-9
CASSLDLGSYNEQFF
>TRBJ1-2|TRBV9
CASSDGVNANGYTF
>TRBJ1-1|TRBV29-1
CSEQGDPMNTEAFF
>TRBJ2-6|TRBV9
CASSPRGLSGANVLTF
>TRBJ1-2|TRBV6-5
CASSYSRGVYGYTF
>TRBJ1-2|TRBV6-6
CASSSNRDYGYTF
>TRBJ2-7|TRBV4-1
CASSLRTGVKSEQYF
>TRBJ1-1|TRBV5-1
CASSLMGNTEAFF
>TRBJ2-2|TRBV19
CASTHSGLYTGELFF
>TRBJ1-6|TRBV30
CAWGSHGVYNSPLHF
>TRBJ2-7|TRBV5-1
CASSAQGGEQYF
>TRBJ1-2|TRBV11-2
CASSLAGWDYGYTF
>TRBJ2-7|TRBV29-1
CSVEGQGRKYF
>TRBJ2-4|TRBV29-1
CSVGSTDIQYF
>TRBJ2-6|TRBV18
CASSPLGASGANVLTF
>TRBJ2-1|TRBV2
CASSEGPSFSREQFF
>TRBJ2-5|TRBV5-1
CASSLGTSGGQETQYF
>TRBJ2-1|TRBV29-1
CSVLSQRSYNEQFF
>TRBJ2-5|TRBV7-8
CASSSLGTSGFQETQYF
>TRBJ1-1|TRBV27
CASSQDGTGRAFF
>TRBJ1-1|TRBV27
CASSSKEGRNTEAFF
>TRBJ1-5|TRBV5-1
CASSFRGEEPQHF
>TRBJ1-1|TRBV29-1
CSVDGVSSEAFF
>TRBJ2-5|TRBV29-1
CSVDSSNQETQYF
>TRBJ1-2|TRBV29-1
CSVDISGYGYTF
>TRBJ1-2|TRBV9
CASSASQGQGRGYTF
>TRBJ2-1|TRBV30
CAWMSPYNEQFF
>TRBJ1-4|TRBV6-6
CASNRDRNEKLFF